This T cell receptor beta chain appears in the sequencing data of a study of T cells after posttransplantation cyclophosphamide. General study points: After PTCy, TRB diversity resembled that of CNI/methotrexate controls. Later blood repertoires were often dominated by clones from the donor CD8+ memory compartment.

This clone was seen only a few times. No antigen is known for it. TCRdb's copy holds only in-frame clones and misses some; the assay was immunoSEQ multiplex PCR. The sample consists of some 33,000 clones, 91% of them appearing once. CDR1 is SNHLY and CDR2 is FYNNEI in the germline V gene. The V gene end was trimmed by 4 bases and the J gene end by 7 bases; junction bases not matched to a gene: 3. The CDR3 spans 13 residues. The naive gate required viable CD3+CD4+ or CD3+CD8+ cells with CCR7+CD45RA+CD45RO-CD95-CD27+CD28+ phenotype. Peripheral blood was collected from the related graft donor on the marrow donation day.

This chain uses TRBV2 with TRBJ2-1; TRBD1 matches at 8 bases. The receptor was derived from a man younger than 45 in good health and a related stem cell transplant donor. Material for sequencing was naive CD4+ T cells sorted from blood. This chain's CDR3 is CASSVDRGNEQFF. The CDR3 coding sequence is TGTGCCAGCAGTGTTGACAGGGGTAATGAGCAGTTCTTC.